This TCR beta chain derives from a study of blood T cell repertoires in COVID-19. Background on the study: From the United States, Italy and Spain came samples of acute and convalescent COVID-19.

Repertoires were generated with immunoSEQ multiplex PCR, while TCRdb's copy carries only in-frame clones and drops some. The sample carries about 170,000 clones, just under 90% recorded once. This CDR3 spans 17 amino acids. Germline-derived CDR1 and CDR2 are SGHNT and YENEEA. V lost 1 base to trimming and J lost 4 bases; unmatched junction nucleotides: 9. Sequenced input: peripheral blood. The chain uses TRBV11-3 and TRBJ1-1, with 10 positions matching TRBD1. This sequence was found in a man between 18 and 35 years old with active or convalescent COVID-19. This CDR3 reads CASSLGMGQGFGTEAFF. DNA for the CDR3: TGTGCCAGCAGCTTAGGCATGGGACAGGGGTTCGGCACTGAAGCTTTCTTT.